These 13 T cell receptor beta chains were sequenced from one sample in a study of T-cell reconstitution after alpha-beta-depleted transplantation in children. Construction of the TCRbeta library involved unique molecular identifiers. MiXCR, applied by TCRdb to the PCR reads, yields one record per CDR3 protein. The top ten hold 28% of the sample, which has just over 950,000 distinct CDR3 sequences, roughly 31% seen once. The material was PBMCs, mostly from graft donor cells, obtained 360 days after TCRalphabeta/CD19-depleted stem cell transplant. These receptors were collected from a boy younger than two who had a stem cell transplant for SCID, so the T cells may come from the graft donor.

The sample holds a few counts of this clonotype. J is TRBJ2-5 and V is TRBV11-2; D gene unclear. The V end lost 1 base, the J end lost 7 bases, and 13 bases lay between the germline ends. From germline, CDR1 is SGHAT and CDR2 FQNNGV. The CDR3 runs to 14 residues. CDR3 sequence reads: CASSLGQELGTQYF. Written as DNA, the CDR3 is TGTGCCAGCAGCTTAGGCCAGGAACTGGGGACCCAGTACTTC. The variable domain in full, completed from reference TRBV11-2 and TRBJ2-5, reads EAGVAQSPRYKIIEKRQSVAFWCNPISGHATLYWYQQILGQGPKLLIQFQNNGVVDDSQLPKDRFSAERLKGVDSTLKIQPAKLEDSAVYLCASSLGQELGTQYFGPGTRLLVL.

The J gene is TRBJ2-1, the V gene TRBV6-1; D may be TRBD1 (7 bases). The CDR3 contains 14 residues. In germline, CDR1 is MNHNS, CDR2 SASEGT. The V end lost 7 bases, the J end lost 2 bases, and 12 bases lay between the germline ends. CDR3 sequence reads: CASTARGAYNEQFF. CDR3 in DNA: TGTGCCAGCACGGCCAGGGGGGCCTACAATGAGCAGTTCTTC.

This clonotype was counted only a few times. The chain employs TRBV12-3 or TRBV12-4 and TRBJ2-6; either TRBD1 or TRBD2 may fit D (5 bases each). The V and J ends lost 0 bases and 0 bases respectively, with 12 bases between them. The CDR3 length is 18 residues. The CDR3 sequence: CASSLAYGDLSGANVLTF. Here the CDR3 DNA reads TGTGCCAGCAGTTTAGCATACGGGGACCTCTCTGGGGCCAACGTCCTGACTTTC.

V and J are TRBV7-2 and TRBJ2-7, with 8 bases identical to TRBD1. The CDR3 runs to 14 residues. The V gene end was trimmed by 5 bases and the J gene end by 5 bases; junction bases not matched to a gene: 8. Looked up from germline, CDR1 is SGHTA and CDR2 is FQGNSA. Here the CDR3 reads CASSPDRVRHEQYF. CDR3 bases: TGTGCCAGCAGCCCGGACAGGGTTCGGCACGAGCAGTACTTC.

This clonotype was found once. This chain links TRBV7-3 with TRBJ1-1; D remains ambiguous. V was pared by 8 bases and J by 4 bases, with 14 bases between. This CDR3 contains 13 residues. Germline-derived CDR1 and CDR2 are SGHTA and FQGTGA. In DNA, the CDR3 is TGTGCCAGCCGGGGTTCAGGAAGCACTGAAGCTTTCTTT. Translation: CASRGSGSTEAFF.

This clonotype was seen a few times. CDR3 protein: CSVETGTGTYEQYF. For the CDR3, the DNA is TGCAGCGTTGAAACCGGGACAGGGACCTACGAGCAGTACTTC. The chain recombines TRBV29-1 with TRBJ2-7; 9 bases are shared with TRBD1. CDR1 is SQVTM and CDR2 is ANQGSEA in the germline V gene. J gave up 2 bases and V 2 bases, and 4 bases lay outside the gene matches. There are 14 residues in the CDR3.

The chain combines TRBV3-1 with TRBJ1-4, with D possibly being TRBD1 (5 bases). Germline CDR1 LGHDT, CDR2 YNNKEL (reference sequence). The CDR3 runs to 15 residues. V was cut by 0 bases and J by 4 bases, with 9 bases left in between. In DNA form, the CDR3 reads TGTGCCAGCAGCCAAGATCTGGGGGATAATGAAAAACTGTTTTTT. Its protein is CASSQDLGDNEKLFF.

This clonotype was counted many times. The chain joins TRBV29-1 to TRBJ1-3; D not certain. Germline loops: CDR1 SQVTM, CDR2 ANQGSEA. The CDR3 runs to 11 residues. In DNA, the CDR3 is TGCGGACTGGCCCAGGGAAACACCATATATTTT. It encodes CGLAQGNTIYF. The whole variable domain, remainder taken from reference TRBV29-1 and TRBJ1-3, is SAVISQKPSRDICQRGTSLTIQCQVDSQVTMMFWYRQQPGQSLTLIATANQGSEATYESGFVIDKFPISRPNLTFSTLTVSNMSPEDSSIYLCGLAQGNTIYFGEGSWLTVV.

This clonotype showed up just a few times. The V call is TRBV7-9, the J call TRBJ1-1; maybe TRBD1 (6 bases). Trimming left V 3 bases short and J 6 bases short, with 8 bases between. The CDR3 length is 12 residues. Germline V gives CDR1 SEHNR, CDR2 FQNEAQ (reference sequence). The CDR3 here is CASSFAGAEAFF. The DNA of the CDR3 is TGTGCCAGCAGCTTCGCAGGGGCTGAAGCTTTCTTT.

The V call is TRBV6-1, the J call TRBJ1-2; TRBD1 aligns across 8 bases. This CDR3 region has 14 residues. J lost 5 bases, V lost 7 bases, and 9 bases had no gene match. CDR1 MNHNS and CDR2 SASEGT come from the germline V gene. CDR3 loop: CASKKAGGGYGYTF. Written as DNA, the CDR3 is TGTGCCAGCAAGAAAGCAGGGGGCGGGTATGGCTACACCTTC.

This clonotype has only a few counts. V gene TRBV3-1 combines with J gene TRBJ1-6; D unresolved. This CDR3 is 15 amino acids long. Germline V gene data show CDR1 as LGHDT and CDR2 as YNNKEL (reference sequence). With 4 bases removed from V and 5 bases from J, the gap between germline ends came to 12 bases. The CDR3 here is CASSPPTIDNSPLHF. The CDR3 region has the DNA TGTGCCAGCAGCCCCCCCACCATCGATAATTCACCCCTCCACTTT.

This clonotype occurred a few times. The chain has TRBV4-2 and TRBJ2-1; 15 bases align to TRBD2. This CDR3 is 19 amino acids long. Germline V gene sequence: CDR1 LGHNA, CDR2 YNFKEQ. Germline trimming cut 5 bases from V and 3 bases from J; bases unmatched to any gene: 11. The CDR3 nucleotides read TGTGCCAGCAGCACCGGACTAGCGGGGGGGCCGAGTTACTACAATGAGCAGTTCTTC. Translated: CASSTGLAGGPSYYNEQFF.

V is TRBV6-5 and J is TRBJ1-1, with 7 bases lining up with TRBD1. With V trimmed by 3 bases and J by 3 bases, 7 bases remained unmatched. The CDR3 is 15 residues long. Germline lookup yields CDR1 MNHEY and CDR2 SVGAGI. As DNA, the CDR3 is TGTGCCAGCAGTTATCACAGGGGCGGGGACACTGAAGCTTTCTTT. Its protein product is CASSYHRGGDTEAFF.